The T cell receptor (beta chain) under discussion was sequenced for a study of human T cells and chemical hapten exposure. General study results and limits: Patch test score was positively correlated with the counts of PT1 expanded TCRs.

TCRdb redid the calling of the RACE reads with MiXCR, one entry per CDR3 protein. The sample lists about 80,000 distinct CDR3 sequences, 13% to 15% occurring once. Concerning this clonotype itself: Antigen specificity is unknown.

Described time point: pre-sensitization, week 0. The treatment is: therapeutic diphenylcyclopropenone sensitization with weekly scalp DPC. The CDR3 covers 13 residues. Trimming pared 5 bases from V and 10 bases from J, leaving 15 bases between. Germline lookup yields CDR1 DFQATT and CDR2 SNEGSKA (reference sequence). The sample in question was whole blood, obtained in connection with sensitization to the hapten diphenylcyclopropenone (DPC). The receptor's source is a woman in her 50s with alopecia areata. Some clones in this sample may be carry-over from other donors' samples. The rearrangement uses TRBV20-1 and TRBJ1-6, with D possibly TRBD1 on 5 matching bases. The CDR3 bases are TGCAGTGCTGTGGGGGGGGATCGGTCACCCCTCCACTTT. Its translation is CSAVGGDRSPLHF.